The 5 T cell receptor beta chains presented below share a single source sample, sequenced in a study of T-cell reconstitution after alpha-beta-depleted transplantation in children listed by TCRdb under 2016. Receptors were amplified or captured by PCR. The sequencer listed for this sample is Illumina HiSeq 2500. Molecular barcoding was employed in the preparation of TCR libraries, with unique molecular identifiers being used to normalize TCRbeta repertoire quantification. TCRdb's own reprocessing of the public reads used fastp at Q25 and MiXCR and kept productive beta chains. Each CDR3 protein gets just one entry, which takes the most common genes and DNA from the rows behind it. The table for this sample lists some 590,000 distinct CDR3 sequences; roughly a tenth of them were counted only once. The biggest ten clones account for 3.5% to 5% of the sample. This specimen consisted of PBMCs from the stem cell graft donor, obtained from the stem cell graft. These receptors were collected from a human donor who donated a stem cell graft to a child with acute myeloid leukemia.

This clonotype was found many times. The CDR3 bases are TGCGCCAGCAGCTTTGACAGGTCCGAGCAGTACTTC. Translated, it gives CASSFDRSEQYF. This chain connects TRBV5-1 to TRBJ2-7; tentatively, D is TRBD1 (6 bases). The CDR3 has 12 amino acids. CDR1 SGHRS and CDR2 YFSETQ come from the germline V gene. V was shortened by 2 bases and J by 6 bases, with 9 bases between the two germline ends.

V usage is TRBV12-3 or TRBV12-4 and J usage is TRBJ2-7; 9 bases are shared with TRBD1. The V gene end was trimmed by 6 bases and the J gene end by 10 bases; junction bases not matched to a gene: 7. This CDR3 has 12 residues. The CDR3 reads CASRARTGEQYF. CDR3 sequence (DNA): TGTGCCAGCAGGGCTCGGACAGGGGAACAGTACTTC.

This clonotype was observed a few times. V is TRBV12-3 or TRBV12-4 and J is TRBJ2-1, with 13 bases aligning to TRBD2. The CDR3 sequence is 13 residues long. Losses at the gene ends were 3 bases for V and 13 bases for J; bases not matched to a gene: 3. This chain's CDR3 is CASSFGLAGAQFF. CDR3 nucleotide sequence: TGTGCCAGCAGTTTTGGACTAGCGGGGGCCCAGTTCTTC.

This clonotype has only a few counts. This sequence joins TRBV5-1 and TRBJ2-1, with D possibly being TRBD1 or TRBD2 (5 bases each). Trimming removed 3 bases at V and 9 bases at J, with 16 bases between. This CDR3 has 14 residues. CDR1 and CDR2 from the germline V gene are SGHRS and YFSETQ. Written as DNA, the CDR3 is TGCGCCAGCAGCTCGGGGCTAGAGGTTGGTGAGCAGTTCTTC. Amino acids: CASSSGLEVGEQFF.

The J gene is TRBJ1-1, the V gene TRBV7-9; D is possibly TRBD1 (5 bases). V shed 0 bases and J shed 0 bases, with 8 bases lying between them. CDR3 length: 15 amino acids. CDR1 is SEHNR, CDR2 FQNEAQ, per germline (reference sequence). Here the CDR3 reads CASSLATVLNTEAFF. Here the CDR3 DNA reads TGTGCCAGCAGCTTAGCGACAGTTTTGAACACTGAAGCTTTCTTT.